This T cell receptor beta chain was recovered during a study of T cells in Graves' hyperthyroidism and ophthalmopathy. This clonotype appeared many times. In germline, CDR1 is DFQATT, CDR2 SNEGSKA (reference sequence). The trim removed 0 bases at V and 2 bases at J, leaving 5 bases unmatched. The CDR3 sequence is 16 residues long. Using RNA transcripts as the source, TCR beta CDR3 regions were amplified. In the first-round RT-PCR of the TCR CDR3, the HTBI primer set was used. From the multiplex PCR reads, TCRdb called clonotypes with MiXCR, one entry per CDR3 protein. The table includes 400,000 to 550,000 distinct CDR3 sequences, approximately 15% detected once. Participants, patients aged 18 to 65, had newly diagnosed hyperthyroidism with a duration under 2 months.

The V and J genes are TRBV20-1 and TRBJ2-2; TRBD1 agrees at 8 bases. Sequencing input: blood. The source of this sequence is a woman under 30 with Graves' hyperthyroidism. CDR3: CSARDRPGGNTGELFF. The CDR3 DNA is TGCAGTGCTAGAGATCGCCCAGGGGGCAACACCGGGGAGCTGTTTTTT.